The entry below describes one T cell receptor beta chain. V lost 5 bases, J lost 3 bases, and 10 bases stayed unmatched. This CDR3 is built from 16 residues. Germline assignment: CDR1 SGHAT and CDR2 FQNNGV. These data are taken from a study of blood T cell repertoires in COVID-19. The overall study: Donors in the United States, Italy and Spain gave samples during acute or convalescent COVID-19. Sample material is recorded as cDNA or gDNA derived from T cells, B-cell-depleted T cells, or PBMCs.

Authors' methods: Amplification of reference gene primers provided the estimated nucleated cell counts. TCRdb keeps only in-frame clones here, not all; method: immunoSEQ multiplex PCR. That table furnishes V, J and clone size, whereas the DNA furnished D and trimming. The sample yields tens of thousands of clones, about 78% seen once. The specimen sequenced was peripheral blood. This TCR was recovered from a human donor in a cohort sampled during active COVID-19. The chain couples TRBV11-2 to TRBJ1-2; TRBD1 aligns across 9 bases. The CDR3 region is CASSQTWGDRDYGYTF. CDR3 bases: TGTGCCAGCAGCCAAACGTGGGGGGACAGGGACTATGGCTACACCTTC.